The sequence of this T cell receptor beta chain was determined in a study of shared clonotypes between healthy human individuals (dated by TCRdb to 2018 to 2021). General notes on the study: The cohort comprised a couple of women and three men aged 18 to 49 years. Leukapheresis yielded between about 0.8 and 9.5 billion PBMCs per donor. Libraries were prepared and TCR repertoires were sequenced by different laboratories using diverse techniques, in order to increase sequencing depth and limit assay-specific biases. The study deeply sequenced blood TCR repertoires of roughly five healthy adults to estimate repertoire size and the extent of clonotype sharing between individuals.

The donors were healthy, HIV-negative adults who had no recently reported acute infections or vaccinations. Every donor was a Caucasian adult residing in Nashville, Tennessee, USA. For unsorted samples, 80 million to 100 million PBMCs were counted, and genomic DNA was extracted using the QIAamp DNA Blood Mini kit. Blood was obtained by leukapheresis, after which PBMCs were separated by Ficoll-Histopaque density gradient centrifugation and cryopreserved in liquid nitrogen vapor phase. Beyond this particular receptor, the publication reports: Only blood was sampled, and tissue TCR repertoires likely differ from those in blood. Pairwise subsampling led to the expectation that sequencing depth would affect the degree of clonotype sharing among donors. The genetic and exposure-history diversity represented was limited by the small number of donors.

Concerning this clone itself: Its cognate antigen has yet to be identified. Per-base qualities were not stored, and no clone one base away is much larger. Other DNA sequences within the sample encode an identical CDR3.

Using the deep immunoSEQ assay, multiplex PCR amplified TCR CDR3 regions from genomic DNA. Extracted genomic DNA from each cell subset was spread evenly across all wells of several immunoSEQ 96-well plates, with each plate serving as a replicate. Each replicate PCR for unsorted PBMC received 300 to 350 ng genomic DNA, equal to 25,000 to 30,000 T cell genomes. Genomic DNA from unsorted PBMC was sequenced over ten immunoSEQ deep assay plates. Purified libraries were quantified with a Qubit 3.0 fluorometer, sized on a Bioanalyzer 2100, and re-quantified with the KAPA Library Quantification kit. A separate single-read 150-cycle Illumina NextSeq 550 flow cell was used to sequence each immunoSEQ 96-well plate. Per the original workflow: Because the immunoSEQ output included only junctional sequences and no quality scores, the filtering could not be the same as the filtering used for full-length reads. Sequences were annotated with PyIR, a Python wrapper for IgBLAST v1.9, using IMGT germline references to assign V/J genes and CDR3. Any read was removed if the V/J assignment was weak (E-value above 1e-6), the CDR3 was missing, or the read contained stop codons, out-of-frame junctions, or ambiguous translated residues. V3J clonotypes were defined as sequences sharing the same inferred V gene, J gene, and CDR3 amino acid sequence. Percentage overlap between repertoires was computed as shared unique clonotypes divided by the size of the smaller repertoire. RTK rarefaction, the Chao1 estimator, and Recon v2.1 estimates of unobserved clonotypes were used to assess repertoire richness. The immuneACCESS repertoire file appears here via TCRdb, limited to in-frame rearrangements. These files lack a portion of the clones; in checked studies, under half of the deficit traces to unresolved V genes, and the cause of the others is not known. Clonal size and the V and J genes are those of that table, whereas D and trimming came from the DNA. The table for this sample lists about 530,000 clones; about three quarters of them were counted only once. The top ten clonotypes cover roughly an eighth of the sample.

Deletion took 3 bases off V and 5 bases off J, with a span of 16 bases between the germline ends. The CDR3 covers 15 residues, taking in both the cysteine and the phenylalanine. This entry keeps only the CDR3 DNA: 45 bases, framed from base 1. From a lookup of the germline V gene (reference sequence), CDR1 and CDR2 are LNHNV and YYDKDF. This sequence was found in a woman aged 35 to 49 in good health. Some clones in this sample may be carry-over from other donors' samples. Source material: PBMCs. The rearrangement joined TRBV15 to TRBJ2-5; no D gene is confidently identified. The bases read TGTGCCACCAGCAGGGACCCCGGGCCCGAGGAGACCCAGTACTTC. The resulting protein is CATSRDPGPEETQYF.